Listed here are 23 T cell receptor beta chains from one sample, sequenced in a study of T cells in Graves' hyperthyroidism and ophthalmopathy. The CDR3 regions of TCR beta were amplified from RNA transcripts. First-round RT-PCR of the TCR CDR3 relied on the HTBI primer set. TCRdb analysed the multiplex PCR reads with MiXCR anew, one entry per CDR3 protein. The sample lists hundreds of thousands of distinct CDR3 sequences, roughly a quarter seen once, with roughly a third in the top ten. Sequenced: blood. The origin of the receptors is a woman aged 40 to 49 with Graves' ophthalmopathy.

This clonotype was counted only a few times. The chain is built from TRBV12-3 or TRBV12-4 and TRBJ2-7, with 10 bases matching TRBD1. The CDR3 covers 15 residues. With V trimmed by 4 bases and J by 3 bases, 6 bases remained unmatched. Written as DNA, the CDR3 is TGTGCCAGCAGTTGGACCCGGGACAGGGGCTACGAGCAGTACTTC. Translated, it gives CASSWTRDRGYEQYF.

This clonotype came up many times. The gene calls are TRBV30 and TRBJ2-5; TRBD2 matches at 16 bases. V shed 5 bases and J 4 bases; nucleotides not matched to a gene: 4. This CDR3 spans 15 amino acids. From germline, CDR1 is GTSNPN and CDR2 SVGIG (reference sequence). CDR3 residues: CAWVGLAGGRETQYF. The CDR3 bases are TGTGCCTGGGTGGGACTAGCGGGAGGGAGAGAGACCCAGTACTTC. Full variable domain (missing parts from reference TRBV30 and TRBJ2-5): SQTIHQWPATLVQPVGSPLSLECTVEGTSNPNLYWYRQAAGRGLQLLFYSVGIGQISSEVPQNLSASRPQDRQFILSSKKLLLSDSGFYLCAWVGLAGGRETQYFGPGTRLLVL.

The table lists this clonotype with many counts. This sequence joins TRBV6-1 and TRBJ2-5; weak D call: TRBD1 (6 bases). From germline, CDR1 is MNHNS and CDR2 SASEGT. This CDR3 is built from 13 residues. Trimming shortened V by 6 bases and J by 3 bases, and 11 bases separated the two germline ends. The CDR3: CASRDSSEETQYF. DNA for the CDR3: TGTGCCAGCAGGGACAGCAGTGAAGAGACCCAGTACTTC.

This clonotype was recorded many times. V is TRBV7-9 and J is TRBJ1-1; tentative D call: TRBD1 (5 bases). This CDR3 has 13 residues. V was trimmed by 6 bases and J by 6 bases, leaving 14 bases between them. Germline CDR1 and CDR2: SEHNR and FQNEAQ (reference sequence). CDR3 protein: CASRATGRPEAFF. Here the CDR3 DNA reads TGTGCCAGCAGGGCAACAGGTAGACCTGAAGCTTTCTTT.

On this clonotype: A read error is possible here, since a much larger clone lies one base away. The chain has TRBV4-2 and TRBJ1-1; D may be TRBD1 (5 bases). The V gene lost 0 bases and the J gene lost 5 bases, with 10 bases spanning the gap. The CDR3 covers 14 residues. Germline V CDR1 and CDR2: LGHNA, YNFKEQ. For the CDR3, the DNA is TGTGCCAGCAGCCAAGATCAGGGTAGAACTGAAGCTTTCTTT. Amino acid sequence: CASSQDQGRTEAFF.

About this clonotype: A much larger clone lies one base from this, so it may be a read error. The chain combines TRBV5-1 with TRBJ2-2; 10 nucleotides agree with TRBD2. CDR1 and CDR2 (germline): SGHRS, YFSETQ. The CDR3 runs 15 residues. The CDR3 DNA is TGCGGCAGCAGCTTGACTAGCGGGCAGATCGGGGAGCTGTTTTTT. Translated: CGSSLTSGQIGELFF.

This clonotype occurred many times. The chain uses TRBV12-3 or TRBV12-4 and TRBJ2-7; D perhaps matches TRBD1 (6 bases). This CDR3 has 16 amino acids. Deletions cut 8 bases from V and 3 bases from J, with 23 bases between. The CDR3 spells CASRSGTGHHIYEQYF. The CDR3 region has the DNA TGTGCCAGCCGGTCCGGTACGGGACACCATATCTACGAGCAGTACTTC.

This clonotype was observed at least ten times. The chain links TRBV28 to TRBJ2-4; D is possibly TRBD1 or TRBD2 (5 bases each). Trimming left V 5 bases short and J 0 bases short, with 14 bases between. Germline CDR1 MDHEN, CDR2 SYDVKM. The CDR3 contains 16 residues. CDR3 nucleotides: TGTGCCAGCAGTCCCGCCGGGACCATAGCCAAAAACATTCAGTACTTC. This sequence encodes CASSPAGTIAKNIQYF.

V gene TRBV28 combines with J gene TRBJ2-5, with D perhaps TRBD2 (5 bases). CDR1 MDHEN and CDR2 SYDVKM come from the germline V gene. The CDR3 contains 13 residues. Trimming pared 6 bases from V and 5 bases from J, leaving 13 bases between. The CDR3 loop is CASRDASIETQYF. For the CDR3, the DNA is TGTGCCAGCAGAGATGCTAGCATTGAGACCCAGTACTTC.

This clonotype has at least ten counts. J is TRBJ2-7 and V is TRBV5-6, with D possibly TRBD1 on 5 matching bases. Germline values: CDR1 SGHDT, CDR2 YYEEEE. The CDR3 runs 14 residues. Trimming shortened V by 0 bases and J by 5 bases, and 12 bases separated the two germline ends. For the CDR3, the DNA is TGTGCCAGCAGCTTGGATTTTGACAGCCACGAGCAGTACTTC. Translated, it gives CASSLDFDSHEQYF.

This clonotype was seen at least ten times. A much bigger clone sits one base away, suggesting this may be a read error. CDR3 in DNA: TGTGCCATAACACCCCCCTCTGGAAACACCATATATTTT. Protein: CAITPPSGNTIYF. The chain has TRBV10-3 and TRBJ1-3; no reliable D call. Germline lookup yields CDR1 ENHRY and CDR2 SYGVKD. The CDR3 has 13 residues. With 9 bases removed from V and 0 bases from J, the gap between germline ends came to 9 bases.

This clonotype was picked up many times. The chain is built from TRBV6-1 and TRBJ1-3, with 8 bases aligning to TRBD1. The J segment lost 4 bases and the V segment lost 6 bases, leaving 5 bases of the junction unmatched. The CDR3 sequence is 14 residues long. Germline CDR1 is MNHNS and CDR2 is SASEGT. For the CDR3, the DNA is TGTGCCAGCAGGGTGACAGGGGTCGGAAACACCATATATTTT. Translating it yields CASRVTGVGNTIYF.

The chain combines TRBV12-3 or TRBV12-4 with TRBJ1-1, with D perhaps TRBD1 (5 bases). The CDR3 is made up of 13 amino acids. Trimming stripped 7 bases from V and 7 bases from J, with 16 bases between. The DNA for the CDR3 is TGTGCCAGCACCTGGGGGGACCTGGGTGAAGCTTTCTTT. Protein sequence: CASTWGDLGEAFF.

This chain links TRBV18 with TRBJ1-1; no clear D. Germline loops: CDR1 KGHSH, CDR2 LQKENI. The CDR3 is made up of 14 amino acids. Trimming pared 1 base from V and 1 base from J, leaving 7 bases between. CDR3 amino acids: CASSPRTENTEAFF. The CDR3 DNA follows: TGTGCCAGCTCACCACGGACGGAGAACACTGAAGCTTTCTTT.

This clonotype appeared many times. The gene calls are TRBV7-9 and TRBJ1-6; D call uncertain. V lost 0 bases to trimming and J lost 8 bases, with 11 bases between them. Germline assignment: CDR1 SEHNR and CDR2 FQNEAQ (reference sequence). The CDR3 is made up of 15 amino acids. CDR3 in amino acids: CASSLAAGLYSPLHF. CDR3 nucleotide sequence: TGTGCCAGCAGCTTAGCGGCAGGCCTCTATTCACCCCTCCACTTT.

J is TRBJ2-5 and V is TRBV27; no reliable D call. The CDR3 sequence is 15 residues long. Germline values: CDR1 MNHEY, CDR2 SMNVEV (reference sequence). V lost 0 bases to trimming and J lost 2 bases, with 10 bases between them. The CDR3 region has the DNA TGTGCCAGCAGTTTATCCTGGCAGCCTCAAGAGACCCAGTACTTC. Translation: CASSLSWQPQETQYF.

The sample holds many counts of this clonotype. The V call is TRBV29-1, the J call TRBJ2-7; no clear D. The CDR3 is made up of 11 amino acids. Trimming took off 3 bases at V and 3 bases at J, with 6 bases between the two ends. CDR1 is SQVTM, CDR2 ANQGSEA, per germline. The CDR3 bases are TGCAGCGTTGATTCCAGCTACGAGCAGTACTTC. Amino acid sequence: CSVDSSYEQYF.

This clonotype occurred many times. The chain joins TRBV12-3 or TRBV12-4 to TRBJ2-4; D is unclear. V lost 2 bases to trimming and J lost 0 bases, with 5 bases between them. This CDR3 comprises 14 residues. The CDR3 nucleotides are TGTGCCAGCAGTTTATGGGAAGCCAAAAACATTCAGTACTTC. This gives the protein CASSLWEAKNIQYF.

V usage is TRBV6-4 and J usage is TRBJ2-5; D call uncertain. This CDR3 is 13 amino acids long. Germline-derived CDR1 and CDR2 are MRHNA and SNTAGT. The V gene lost 4 bases and the J gene lost 5 bases, with 11 bases spanning the gap. The CDR3 loop reads CASSARLRETQYF. The CDR3 nucleotides are TGTGCCAGCAGTGCTCGACTGAGGGAGACCCAGTACTTC.

This clonotype was picked up many times. The chain recombines TRBV19 with TRBJ1-2; unclear D gene. Germline CDR1 is LNHDA and CDR2 is SQIVND (reference sequence). The CDR3 has 15 amino acids. The germline V and J ends were trimmed by 3 bases and 2 bases, with 13 bases remaining between them. This CDR3 reads CASSIYRKANYGYTF. The CDR3, as DNA: TGTGCCAGTAGTATTTATCGGAAGGCCAACTATGGCTACACCTTC.

This clonotype was picked up many times. This rearrangement joins TRBV2 to TRBJ2-5; D may be TRBD2 (6 bases). CDR3 length: 14 amino acids. Germline loops: CDR1 SNHLY, CDR2 FYNNEI. V lost 3 bases, J lost 1 base, and 9 bases lay in between. This CDR3 is CASSDQLAQETQYF. CDR3 sequence (DNA): TGTGCCAGCAGTGACCAACTAGCCCAAGAGACCCAGTACTTC. The entire variable domain, with the rest obtained from reference TRBV2 and TRBJ2-5, is as follows: EPEVTQTPSHQVTQMGQEVILRCVPISNHLYFYWYRQILGQKVEFLVSFYNNEISEKSEIFDDQFSVERPDGSNFTLKIRSTKLEDSAMYFCASSDQLAQETQYFGPGTRLLVL.

This clonotype was seen repeatedly, ten times or more. The chain employs TRBV7-9 and TRBJ2-7, with D possibly being TRBD2 (6 bases). Trimming took 1 base from V and 3 from J, leaving 16 bases between them. Germline CDR1 and CDR2: SEHNR and FQNEAQ (reference sequence). CDR3 length equals 16 residues. The CDR3 loop reads CASSLVRTGTDYEQYF. CDR3 bases: TGTGCCAGCAGCTTAGTTAGGACCGGGACTGACTACGAGCAGTACTTC.

This clonotype has a count of ten or more. The chain joins TRBV5-1 to TRBJ2-5; 10 bases match TRBD1. Germline CDR1 is SGHRS and CDR2 is YFSETQ. Trimming cost V 6 bases and J 1 base; bases outside gene matches: 6. This CDR3 region has 15 residues. The CDR3 DNA reads as TGCGCCAGCATCCAGGGACAGGGGATCCAAGAGACCCAGTACTTC. Encoded protein: CASIQGQGIQETQYF.